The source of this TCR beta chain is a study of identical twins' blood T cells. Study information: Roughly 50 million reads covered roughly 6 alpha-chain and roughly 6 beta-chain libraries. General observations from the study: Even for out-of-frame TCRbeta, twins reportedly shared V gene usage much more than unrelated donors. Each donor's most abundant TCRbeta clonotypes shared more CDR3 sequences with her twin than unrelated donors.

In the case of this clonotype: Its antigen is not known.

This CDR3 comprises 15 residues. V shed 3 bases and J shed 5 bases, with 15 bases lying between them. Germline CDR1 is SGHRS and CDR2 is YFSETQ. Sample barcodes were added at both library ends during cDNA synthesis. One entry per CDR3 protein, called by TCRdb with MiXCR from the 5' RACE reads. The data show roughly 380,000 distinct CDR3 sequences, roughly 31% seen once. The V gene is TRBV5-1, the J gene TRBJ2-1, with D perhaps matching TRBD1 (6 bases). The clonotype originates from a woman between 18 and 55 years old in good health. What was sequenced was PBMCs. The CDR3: CASSSGQLLNNEQFF. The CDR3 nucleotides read TGCGCCAGCAGCTCCGGACAGCTACTCAACAATGAGCAGTTCTTC.